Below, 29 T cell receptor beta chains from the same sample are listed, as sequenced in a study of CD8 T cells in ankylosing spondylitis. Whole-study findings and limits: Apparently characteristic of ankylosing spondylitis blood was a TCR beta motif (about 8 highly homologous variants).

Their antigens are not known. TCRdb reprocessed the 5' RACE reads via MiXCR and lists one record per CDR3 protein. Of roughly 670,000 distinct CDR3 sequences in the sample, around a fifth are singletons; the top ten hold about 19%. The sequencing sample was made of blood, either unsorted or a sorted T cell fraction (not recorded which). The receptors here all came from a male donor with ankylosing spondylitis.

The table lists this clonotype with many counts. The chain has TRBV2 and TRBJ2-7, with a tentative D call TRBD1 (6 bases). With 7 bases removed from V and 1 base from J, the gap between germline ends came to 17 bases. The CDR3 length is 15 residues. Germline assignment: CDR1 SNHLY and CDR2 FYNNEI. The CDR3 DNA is TGTGCCAGCACCACCGAAGGGGGTCCTTCCTACGAGCAGTACTTC. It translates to CASTTEGGPSYEQYF.

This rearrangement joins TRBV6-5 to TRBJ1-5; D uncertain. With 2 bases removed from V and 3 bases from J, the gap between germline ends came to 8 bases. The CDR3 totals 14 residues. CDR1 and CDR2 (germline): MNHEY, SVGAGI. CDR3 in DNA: TGTGCCAGCAGTTACGTGGCCGACAATCAGCCCCAGCATTTT. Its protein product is CASSYVADNQPQHF.

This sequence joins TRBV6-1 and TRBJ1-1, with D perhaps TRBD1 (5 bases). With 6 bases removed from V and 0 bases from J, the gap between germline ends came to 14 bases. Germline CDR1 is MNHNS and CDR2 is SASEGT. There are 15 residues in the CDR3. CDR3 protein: CASRVEGSVNTEAFF. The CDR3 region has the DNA TGTGCCAGCAGGGTAGAGGGGTCGGTGAACACTGAAGCTTTCTTT.

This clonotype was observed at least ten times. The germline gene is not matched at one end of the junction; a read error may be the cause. CDR3 amino acids: CASSSGQGNTEAFF. The CDR3 nucleotides are TGTGCCAGCAGTTCGGGACAGGGGAACACTGAAGCTTTCTTT. This chain links TRBV5-1 with TRBJ1-1; 9 bases agree with TRBD1. CDR1 is SGHRS and CDR2 is YFSETQ in the germline V gene. The CDR3 is 14 residues long.

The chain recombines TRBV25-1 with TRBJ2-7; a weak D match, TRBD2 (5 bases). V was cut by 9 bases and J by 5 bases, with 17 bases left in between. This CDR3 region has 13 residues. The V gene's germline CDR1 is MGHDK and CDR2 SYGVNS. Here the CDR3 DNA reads TGTGCCAGTCGTCCTCATACCGGGGACGAGCAGTACTTC. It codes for CASRPHTGDEQYF.

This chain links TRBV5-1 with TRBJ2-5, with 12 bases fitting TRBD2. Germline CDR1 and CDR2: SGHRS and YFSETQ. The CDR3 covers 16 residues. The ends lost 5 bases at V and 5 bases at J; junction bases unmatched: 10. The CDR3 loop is CASRPGGLAGRETQYF. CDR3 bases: TGCGCCAGCAGGCCTGGAGGACTAGCGGGAAGGGAGACCCAGTACTTC.

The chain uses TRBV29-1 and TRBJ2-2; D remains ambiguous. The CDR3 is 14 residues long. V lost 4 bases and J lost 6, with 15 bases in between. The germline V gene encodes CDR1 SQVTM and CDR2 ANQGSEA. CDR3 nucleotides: TGCAGCGTTGCTTCGCCCCGGGCGGCCGGGGAGCTGTTTTTT. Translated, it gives CSVASPRAAGELFF.

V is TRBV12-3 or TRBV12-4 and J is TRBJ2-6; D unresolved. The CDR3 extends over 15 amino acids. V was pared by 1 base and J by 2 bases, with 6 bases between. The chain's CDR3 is CASSLVDPGANVLTF. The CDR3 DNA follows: TGTGCCAGCAGTTTAGTGGACCCTGGGGCCAACGTCCTGACTTTC.

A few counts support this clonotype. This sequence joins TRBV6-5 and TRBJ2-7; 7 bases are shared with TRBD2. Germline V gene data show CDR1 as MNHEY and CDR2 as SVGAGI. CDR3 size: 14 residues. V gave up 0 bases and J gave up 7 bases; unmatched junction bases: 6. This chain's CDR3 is CASSYSRLAGEQYF. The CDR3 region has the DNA TGTGCCAGCAGTTACTCAAGACTAGCTGGAGAGCAGTACTTC.

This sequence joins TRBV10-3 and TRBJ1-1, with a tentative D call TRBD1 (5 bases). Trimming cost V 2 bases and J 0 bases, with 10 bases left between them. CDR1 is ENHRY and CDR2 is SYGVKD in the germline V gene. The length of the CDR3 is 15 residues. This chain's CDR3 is CAISEVAGMNTEAFF. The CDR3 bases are TGTGCCATCAGTGAGGTAGCAGGGATGAACACTGAAGCTTTCTTT.

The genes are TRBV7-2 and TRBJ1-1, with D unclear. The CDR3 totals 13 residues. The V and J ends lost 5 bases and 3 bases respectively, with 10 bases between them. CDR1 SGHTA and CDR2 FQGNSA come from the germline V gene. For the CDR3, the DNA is TGTGCCAGCAGCGGGATTAGGGACACTGAAGCTTTCTTT. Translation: CASSGIRDTEAFF.

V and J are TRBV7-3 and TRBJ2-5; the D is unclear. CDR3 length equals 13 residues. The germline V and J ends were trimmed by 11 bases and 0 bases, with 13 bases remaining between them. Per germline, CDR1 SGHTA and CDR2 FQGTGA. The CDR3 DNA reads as TGTGCCTCTCGGGCGGAGAACCAAGAGACCCAGTACTTC. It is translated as CASRAENQETQYF.

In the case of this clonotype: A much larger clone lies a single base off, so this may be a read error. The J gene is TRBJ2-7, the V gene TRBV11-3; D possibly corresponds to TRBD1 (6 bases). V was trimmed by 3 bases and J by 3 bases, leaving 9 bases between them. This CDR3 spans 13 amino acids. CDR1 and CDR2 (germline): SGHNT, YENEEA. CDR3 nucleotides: TGTGCCAGCAGCTTCCGGACAGTCTACGAGCAGTACTTC. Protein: CASSFRTVYEQYF.

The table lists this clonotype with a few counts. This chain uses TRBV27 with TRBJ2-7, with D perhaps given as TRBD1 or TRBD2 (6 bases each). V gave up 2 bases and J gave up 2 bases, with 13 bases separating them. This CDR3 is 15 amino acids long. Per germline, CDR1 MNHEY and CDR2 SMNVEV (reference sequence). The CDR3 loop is CASSLTGASAYEQYF. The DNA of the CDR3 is TGTGCCAGCAGTTTAACGGGGGCCTCGGCCTACGAGCAGTACTTC.

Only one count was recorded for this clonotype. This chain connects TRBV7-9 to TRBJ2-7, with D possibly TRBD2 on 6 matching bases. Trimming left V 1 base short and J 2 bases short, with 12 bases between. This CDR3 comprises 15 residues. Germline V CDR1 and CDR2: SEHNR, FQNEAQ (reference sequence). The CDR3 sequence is CASSLGAGIAYEQYF. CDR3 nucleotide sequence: TGTGCCAGCAGCTTAGGGGCGGGGATTGCCTACGAGCAGTACTTC.

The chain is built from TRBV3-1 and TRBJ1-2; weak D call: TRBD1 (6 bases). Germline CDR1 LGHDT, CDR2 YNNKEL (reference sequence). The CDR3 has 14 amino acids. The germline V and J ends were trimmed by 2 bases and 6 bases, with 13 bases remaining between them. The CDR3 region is CASSQTGPQNGYTF. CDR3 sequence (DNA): TGTGCCAGCAGCCAAACAGGGCCCCAAAATGGCTACACCTTC.

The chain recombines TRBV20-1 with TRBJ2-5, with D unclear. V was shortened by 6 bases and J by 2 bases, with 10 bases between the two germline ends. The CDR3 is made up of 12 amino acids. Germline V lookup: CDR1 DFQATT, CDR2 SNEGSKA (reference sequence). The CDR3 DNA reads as TGCAGTGCAATCCCACCGCAAGAGACCCAGTACTTC. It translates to CSAIPPQETQYF.

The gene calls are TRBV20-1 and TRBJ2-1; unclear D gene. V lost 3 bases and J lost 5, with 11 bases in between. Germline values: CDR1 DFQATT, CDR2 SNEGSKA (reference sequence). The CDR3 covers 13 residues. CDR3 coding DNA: TGCAGTGCTAGCGGCCCCGTGAACAATGAGCAGTTCTTC. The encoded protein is CSASGPVNNEQFF.

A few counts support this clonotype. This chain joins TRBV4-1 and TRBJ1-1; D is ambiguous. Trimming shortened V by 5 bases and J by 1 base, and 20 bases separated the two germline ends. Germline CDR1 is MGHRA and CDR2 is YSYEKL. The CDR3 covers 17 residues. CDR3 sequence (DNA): TGCGCCAGCAGCTACCCACGATTAGAGCAGAGGAACACTGAAGCTTTCTTT. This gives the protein CASSYPRLEQRNTEAFF.

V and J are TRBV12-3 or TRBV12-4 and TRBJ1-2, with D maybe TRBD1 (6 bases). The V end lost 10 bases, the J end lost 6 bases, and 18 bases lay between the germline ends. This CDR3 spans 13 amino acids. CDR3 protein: CATSGHRRDGYTF. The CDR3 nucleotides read TGTGCCACGTCGGGACACAGGAGGGATGGCTACACCTTC.

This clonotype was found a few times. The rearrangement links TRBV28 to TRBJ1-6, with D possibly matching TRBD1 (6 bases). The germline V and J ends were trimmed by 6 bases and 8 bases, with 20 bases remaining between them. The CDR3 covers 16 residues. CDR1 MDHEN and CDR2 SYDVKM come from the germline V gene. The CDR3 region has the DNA TGTGCCAGCAGCCCTACAGGGCAGGGGATTGATTCACCCCTCCACTTT. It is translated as CASSPTGQGIDSPLHF.

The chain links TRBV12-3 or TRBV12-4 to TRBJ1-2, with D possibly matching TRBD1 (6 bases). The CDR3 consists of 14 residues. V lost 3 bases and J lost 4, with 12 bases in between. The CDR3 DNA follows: TGTGCCAGCAGTTTTGCAGGGGTCGTCTATGGCTACACCTTC. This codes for CASSFAGVVYGYTF.

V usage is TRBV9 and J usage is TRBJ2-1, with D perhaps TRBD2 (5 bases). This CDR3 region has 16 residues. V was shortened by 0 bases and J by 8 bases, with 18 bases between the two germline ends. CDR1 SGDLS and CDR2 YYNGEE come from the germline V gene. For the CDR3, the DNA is TGTGCCAGCAGCGTAGCTGATGAGGGAGCAGTCTATGAGCAGTTCTTC. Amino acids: CASSVADEGAVYEQFF.

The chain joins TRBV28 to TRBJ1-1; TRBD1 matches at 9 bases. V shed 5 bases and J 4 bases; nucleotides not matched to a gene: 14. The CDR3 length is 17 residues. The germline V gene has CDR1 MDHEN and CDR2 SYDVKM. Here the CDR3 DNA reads TGTGCCAGCAGTCCCCCAAAAACAGGGGGCTTTTTCACTGAAGCTTTCTTT. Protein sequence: CASSPPKTGGFFTEAFF.

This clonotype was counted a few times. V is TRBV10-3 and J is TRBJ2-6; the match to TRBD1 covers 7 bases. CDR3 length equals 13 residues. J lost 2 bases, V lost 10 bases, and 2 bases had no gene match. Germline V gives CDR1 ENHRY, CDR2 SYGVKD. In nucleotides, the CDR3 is TGTGCCACAGGGGGTCCTGGGGCCAACGTCCTGACTTTC. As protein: CATGGPGANVLTF.

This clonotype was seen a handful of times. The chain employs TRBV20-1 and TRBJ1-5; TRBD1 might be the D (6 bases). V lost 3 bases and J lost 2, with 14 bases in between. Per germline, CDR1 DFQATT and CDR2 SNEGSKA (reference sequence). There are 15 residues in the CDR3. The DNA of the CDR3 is TGCAGTGCTAGCCCGGGGGGCTATGGCAATCAGCCCCAGCATTTT. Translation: CSASPGGYGNQPQHF.

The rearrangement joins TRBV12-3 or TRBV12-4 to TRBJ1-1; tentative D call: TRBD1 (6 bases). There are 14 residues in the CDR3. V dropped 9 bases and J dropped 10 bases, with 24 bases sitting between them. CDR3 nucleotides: TGTGCCAGTAAAAGGGGGACTTCTAAGAAACGAGCTTTCTTT. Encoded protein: CASKRGTSKKRAFF.

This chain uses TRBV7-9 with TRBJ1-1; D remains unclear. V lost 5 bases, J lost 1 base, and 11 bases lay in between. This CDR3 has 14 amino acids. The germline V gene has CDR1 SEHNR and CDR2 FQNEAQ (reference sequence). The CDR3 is CASSPRAENTEAFF. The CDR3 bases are TGTGCCAGCAGCCCGCGGGCAGAGAACACTGAAGCTTTCTTT. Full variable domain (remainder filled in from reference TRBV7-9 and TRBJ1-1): DTGVSQNPRHKITKRGQNVTFRCDPISEHNRLYWYRQTLGQGPEFLTYFQNEAQLEKSRLLSDRFSAERPKGSFSTLEIQRTEQGDSAMYLCASSPRAENTEAFFGQGTRLTVV.

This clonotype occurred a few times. CDR3 sequence: CASSPTTRDAGELFF. In DNA, the CDR3 is TGTGCCAGCAGCCCGACGACTAGAGACGCCGGGGAGCTGTTTTTT. V gene TRBV9 combines with J gene TRBJ2-2, with a tentative D call TRBD2 (6 bases). This CDR3 region has 15 residues. Trimming took off 4 bases at V and 6 bases at J, with 16 bases between the two ends. Germline V CDR1 and CDR2: SGDLS, YYNGEE.